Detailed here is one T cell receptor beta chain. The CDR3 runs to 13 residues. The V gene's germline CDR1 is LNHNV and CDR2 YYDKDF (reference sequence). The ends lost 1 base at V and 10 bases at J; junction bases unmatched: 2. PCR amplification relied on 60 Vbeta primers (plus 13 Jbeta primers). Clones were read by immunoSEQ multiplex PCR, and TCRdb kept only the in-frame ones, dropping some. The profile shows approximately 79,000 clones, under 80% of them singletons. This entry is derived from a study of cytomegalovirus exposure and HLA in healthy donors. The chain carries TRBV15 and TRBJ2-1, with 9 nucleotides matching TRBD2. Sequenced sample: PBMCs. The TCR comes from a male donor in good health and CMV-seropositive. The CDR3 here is CATSRGAGGEQFF. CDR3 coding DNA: TGTGCCACCAGCAGAGGGGCGGGAGGGGAGCAGTTCTTC.